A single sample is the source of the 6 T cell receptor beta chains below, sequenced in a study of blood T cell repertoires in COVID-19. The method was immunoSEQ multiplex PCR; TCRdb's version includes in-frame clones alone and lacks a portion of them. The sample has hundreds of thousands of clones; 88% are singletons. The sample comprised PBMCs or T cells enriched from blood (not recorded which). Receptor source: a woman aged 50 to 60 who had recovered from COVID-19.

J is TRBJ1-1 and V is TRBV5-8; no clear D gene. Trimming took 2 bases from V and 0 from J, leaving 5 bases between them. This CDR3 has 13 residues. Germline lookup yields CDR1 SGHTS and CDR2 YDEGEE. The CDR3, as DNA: TGTGCCAGCAGCTTAGCTTTGAACACTGAAGCTTTCTTT. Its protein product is CASSLALNTEAFF.

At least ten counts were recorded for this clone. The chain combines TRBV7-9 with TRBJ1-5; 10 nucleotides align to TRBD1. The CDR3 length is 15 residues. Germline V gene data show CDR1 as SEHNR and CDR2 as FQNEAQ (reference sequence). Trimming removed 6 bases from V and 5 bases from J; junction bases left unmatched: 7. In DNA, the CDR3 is TGTGCCAGCAGTCCTGCCGGGACAGGGGATCAGCCCCAGCATTTT. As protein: CASSPAGTGDQPQHF.

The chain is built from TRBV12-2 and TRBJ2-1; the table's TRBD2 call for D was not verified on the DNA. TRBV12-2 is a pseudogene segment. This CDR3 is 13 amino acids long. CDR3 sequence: CASRLERGIEQFF. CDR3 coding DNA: TGTGCAAGTCGCTTAGAGCGGGGTATTGAGCAGTTCTTC.

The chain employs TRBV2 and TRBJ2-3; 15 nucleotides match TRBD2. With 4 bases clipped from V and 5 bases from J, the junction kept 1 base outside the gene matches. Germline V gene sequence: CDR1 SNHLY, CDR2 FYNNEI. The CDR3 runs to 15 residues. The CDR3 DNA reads TGTGCCAGCAGTGGGGGACTAGCGGGAGGAGATACGCAGTATTTT. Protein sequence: CASSGGLAGGDTQYF.

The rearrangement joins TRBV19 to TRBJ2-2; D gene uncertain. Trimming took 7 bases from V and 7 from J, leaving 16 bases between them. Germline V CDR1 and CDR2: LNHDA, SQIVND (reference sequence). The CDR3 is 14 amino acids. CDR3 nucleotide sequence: TGTGCCAGTAAGGAGCGCCCGAATCTCGGGGAGCTGTTTTTT. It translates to CASKERPNLGELFF.

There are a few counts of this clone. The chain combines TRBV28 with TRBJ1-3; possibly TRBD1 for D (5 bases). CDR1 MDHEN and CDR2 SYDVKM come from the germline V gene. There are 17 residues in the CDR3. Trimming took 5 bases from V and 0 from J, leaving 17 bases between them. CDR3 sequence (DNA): TGTGCCAGCAGTCCATACAGGACTACTCACTCTGGAAACACCATATATTTT. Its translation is CASSPYRTTHSGNTIYF. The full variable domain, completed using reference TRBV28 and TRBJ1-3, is DVKVTQSSRYLVKRTGEKVFLECVQDMDHENMFWYRQDPGLGLRLIYFSYDVKMKEKGDIPEGYSVSREKKERFSLILESASTNQTSMYLCASSPYRTTHSGNTIYFGEGSWLTVV.